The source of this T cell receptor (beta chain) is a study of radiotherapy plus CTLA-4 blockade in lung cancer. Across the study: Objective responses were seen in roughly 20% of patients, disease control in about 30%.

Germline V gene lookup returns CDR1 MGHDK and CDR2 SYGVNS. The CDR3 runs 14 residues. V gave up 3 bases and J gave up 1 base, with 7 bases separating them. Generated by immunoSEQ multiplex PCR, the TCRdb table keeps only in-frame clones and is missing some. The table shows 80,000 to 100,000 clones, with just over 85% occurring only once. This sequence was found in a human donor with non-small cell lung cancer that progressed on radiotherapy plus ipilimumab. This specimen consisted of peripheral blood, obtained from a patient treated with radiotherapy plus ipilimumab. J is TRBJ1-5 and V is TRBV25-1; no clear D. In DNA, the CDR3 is TGTGCCAGCAGTGACACCCTGAGCAATCAGCCCCAGCATTTT. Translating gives CASSDTLSNQPQHF.